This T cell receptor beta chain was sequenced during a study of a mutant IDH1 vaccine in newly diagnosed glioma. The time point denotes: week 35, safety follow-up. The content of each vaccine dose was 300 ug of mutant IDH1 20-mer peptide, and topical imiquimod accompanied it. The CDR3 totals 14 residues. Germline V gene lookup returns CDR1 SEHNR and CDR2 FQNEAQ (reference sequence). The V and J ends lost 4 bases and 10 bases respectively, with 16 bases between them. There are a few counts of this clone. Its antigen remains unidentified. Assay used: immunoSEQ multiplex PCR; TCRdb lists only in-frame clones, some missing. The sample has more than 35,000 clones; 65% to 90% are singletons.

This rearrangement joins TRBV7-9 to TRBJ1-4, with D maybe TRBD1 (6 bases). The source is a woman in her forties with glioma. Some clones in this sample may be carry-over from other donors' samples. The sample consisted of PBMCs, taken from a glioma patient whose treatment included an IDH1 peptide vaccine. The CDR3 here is CASSSPGHPGKLFF. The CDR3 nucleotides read TGTGCCAGCAGCTCTCCGGGACATCCCGGAAAACTGTTTTTT.